This T cell receptor (beta chain) was recovered during a study of OX40 agonist ivuxolimab in advanced cancers. TCRdb's copy holds only in-frame clones and misses some; the assay was immunoSEQ multiplex PCR. The sample records about 50,000 clones, 70% to 90% being singletons. This CDR3 contains 12 residues. With 7 bases removed from V and 7 bases from J, the gap between germline ends came to 13 bases. In germline, CDR1 is SGHAT, CDR2 FQNNGV. The gene calls are TRBV11-2 and TRBJ1-2; no reliable D call. This receptor was taken from an adult with an advanced solid tumor such as melanoma, head and neck, liver or kidney cancer. Specimen: CD4+ or CD8+ T cells sorted from blood, collected in a trial of the OX40 agonist ivuxolimab. The chain's CDR3 is CASITQDGGYTF. CDR3 sequence (DNA): TGTGCCAGCATCACCCAGGACGGTGGCTACACCTTC.